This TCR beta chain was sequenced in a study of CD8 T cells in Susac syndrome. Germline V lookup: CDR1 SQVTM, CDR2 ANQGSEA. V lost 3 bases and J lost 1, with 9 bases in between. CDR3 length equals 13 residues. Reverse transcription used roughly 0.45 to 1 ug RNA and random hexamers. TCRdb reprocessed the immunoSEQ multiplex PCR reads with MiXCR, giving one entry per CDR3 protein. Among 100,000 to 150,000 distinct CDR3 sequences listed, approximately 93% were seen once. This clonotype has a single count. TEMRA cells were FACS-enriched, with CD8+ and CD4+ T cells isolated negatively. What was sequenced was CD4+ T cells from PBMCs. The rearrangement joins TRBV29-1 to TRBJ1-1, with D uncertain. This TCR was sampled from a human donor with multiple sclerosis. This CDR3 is CSVDVGTNTEAFF. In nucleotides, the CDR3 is TGCAGCGTTGATGTGGGTACGAACACTGAAGCTTTCTTT. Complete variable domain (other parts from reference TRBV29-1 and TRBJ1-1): SAVISQKPSRDICQRGTSLTIQCQVDSQVTMMFWYRQQPGQSLTLIATANQGSEATYESGFVIDKFPISRPNLTFSTLTVSNMSPEDSSIYLCSVDVGTNTEAFFGQGTRLTVV.